This TCR beta chain was documented in a study of blood T cell repertoires in COVID-19. This CDR3 has 14 residues. J lost 10 bases, V lost 3 bases, and 8 bases had no gene match. The V gene's germline CDR1 is MNHNS and CDR2 SASEGT. The cohort comprised adults aged about 18 to 90 years residing in 20 to 30 US areas. Assay used: immunoSEQ multiplex PCR; TCRdb lists only in-frame clones, some missing. The sample shows 150,000 to 200,000 clones, approximately 83% of them seen only once. The sample was PBMCs or T cells enriched from blood (not recorded which). This clonotype was obtained from a man between 65 and 85 years old who had been exposed to COVID-19. The chain recombines TRBV6-1 with TRBJ2-1; TRBD1 matches 8 bases. The CDR3: CASSDDRGSREQFF. The CDR3 region has the DNA TGTGCCAGCAGTGACGACAGGGGAAGTCGAGAGCAGTTCTTC.